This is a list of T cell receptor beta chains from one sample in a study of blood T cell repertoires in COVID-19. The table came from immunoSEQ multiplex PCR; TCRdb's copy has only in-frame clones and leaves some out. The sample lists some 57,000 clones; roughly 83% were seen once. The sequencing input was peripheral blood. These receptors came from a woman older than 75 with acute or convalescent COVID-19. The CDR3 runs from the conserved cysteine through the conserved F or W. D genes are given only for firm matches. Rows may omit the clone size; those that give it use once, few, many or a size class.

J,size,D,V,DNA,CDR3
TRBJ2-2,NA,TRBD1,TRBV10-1,TGCGCCAGCAGTTATACCGGACAGGGGACGTCCGGGGAGCTGTTTTTT,CASSYTGQGTSGELFF
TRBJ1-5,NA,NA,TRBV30,TGTGCCTGGAGCCCCCAGGGAAATCAGCCCCAGCATTTT,CAWSPQGNQPQHF
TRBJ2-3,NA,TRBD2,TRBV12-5,TGTGCTAGTGGTGGATTGAATAGGCTAGCGGGAGACACAGATACGCAGTATTTT,CASGGLNRLAGDTDTQYF
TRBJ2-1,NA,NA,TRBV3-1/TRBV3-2,TGTGCCAGCAGCCAAGGAGGCTGGAACGATTACAATGAGCAGTTCTTC,CASSQGGWNDYNEQFF
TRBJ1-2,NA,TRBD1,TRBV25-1,TGTGCCAGCAGTGGACGGGGGACAGGGGGTGTGAACTATGGCTACACCTTC,CASSGRGTGGVNYGYTF
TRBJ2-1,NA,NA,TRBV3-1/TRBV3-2,TGTGCCAGCAGCCAGGGGGGACCTCGGTTCTTC,CASSQGGPRFF
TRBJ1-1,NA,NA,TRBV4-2,TGTGCCAGCAGCCAAGAATTGACAGTCGAAGCTTTCTTT,CASSQELTVEAFF
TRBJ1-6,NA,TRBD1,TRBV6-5,TGTGCCAGCATATGGGACAGGGGTATTAATTCACCCCTCCACTTT,CASIWDRGINSPLHF
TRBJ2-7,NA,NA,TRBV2,TGTGCCAGCAGTGAAGCGCTTGGCAGTTATTCCTACGAGCAGTACTTC,CASSEALGSYSYEQYF
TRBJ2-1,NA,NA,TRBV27,TGTGCCAGCCGCACTGCCGGGGGACCCTTCGGAGAGCAGTTCTTC,CASRTAGGPFGEQFF
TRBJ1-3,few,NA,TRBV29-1,TGCAGCGCCGGTCGGGGATCCGGAAACACCATATATTTT,CSAGRGSGNTIYF
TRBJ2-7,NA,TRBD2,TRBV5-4,TGTGCCAGCAGCAAACTAGCGGGGGGCGAGCAGTACTTC,CASSKLAGGEQYF
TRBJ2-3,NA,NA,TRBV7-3,TGTGCCAGCAGCTTTCGCGGGATCACAGATACGCAGTATTTT,CASSFRGITDTQYF
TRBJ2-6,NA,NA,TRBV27,TGTGCCACCCGAGGCTCTGGGGCCAACGTCCTGACTTTC,CATRGSGANVLTF
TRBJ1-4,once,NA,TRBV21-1,TGTGCCAGCAGCACACAGGAAACTAATGAAAAACTGTTTTTT,CASSTQETNEKLFF
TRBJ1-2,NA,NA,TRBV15,TGTGCCACCAGCAGAGATTTACCCTCGGGAGGTGGCTACACCTTC,CATSRDLPSGGGYTF
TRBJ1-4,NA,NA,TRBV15,TGTGCCACCAGCAGAAAGGACAACGAAAAACTGTTTTTT,CATSRKDNEKLFF
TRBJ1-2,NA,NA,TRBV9,TGTGCCAGCAGCCCCGACCTAGCTAACTATGGCTACACCTTC,CASSPDLANYGYTF
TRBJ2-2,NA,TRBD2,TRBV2,TGTGCCGCAAGCAGAGGCGGGAGGGACACCGGGGAGCTGTTTTTT,CAASRGGRDTGELFF
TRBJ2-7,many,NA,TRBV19,TGTGCCAGTAGATCGCAGGGGAATTCCTACGAGCAGTACTTC,CASRSQGNSYEQYF
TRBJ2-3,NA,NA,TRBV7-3,TGTGCCAGCAGCTTAATGGGAGGAGGCACAGATACGCAGTATTTT,CASSLMGGGTDTQYF
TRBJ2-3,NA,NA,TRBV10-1,TGCGCCAGCAGTGATGCGGGTGCAGATACGCAGTATTTT,CASSDAGADTQYF
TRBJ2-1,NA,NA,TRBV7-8,TGTGCCAGCAGCCGCGAGGGCCTAACAAGGAGCAATGAGCAGTTCTTC,CASSREGLTRSNEQFF
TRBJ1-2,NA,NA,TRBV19,TGTGCCTCGGGTGGCAGGGTATATACCGGTGGCTACACCTTC,CASGGRVYTGGYTF
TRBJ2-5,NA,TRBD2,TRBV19,TGTGCCAGTAGTAGGGGCGACGGGAGGGTCCAAGAGACCCAGTACTTC,CASSRGDGRVQETQYF
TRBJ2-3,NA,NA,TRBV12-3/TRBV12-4,TGTGCCAGCAGTTTAGACTTTACAGATACGCAGTATTTT,CASSLDFTDTQYF
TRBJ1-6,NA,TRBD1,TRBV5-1,TGCGCCAGCAGCTTGGGGACAGGGAGCAATTCACCCCTCCACTTT,CASSLGTGSNSPLHF
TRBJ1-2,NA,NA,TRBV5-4,TGTGCCAGCAGCTCGCAGGGGATGCAGAATGGCTACACCTTC,CASSSQGMQNGYTF
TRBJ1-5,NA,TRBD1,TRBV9,TGTGCCAGCAGCGGAACGGGACAGGCAAATCAGCCCCAGCATTTT,CASSGTGQANQPQHF
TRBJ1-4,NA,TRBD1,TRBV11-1,TGTGCCAGCAGCCGAGCTACAGGGGGAGCTAATGAAAAACTGTTTTTT,CASSRATGGANEKLFF
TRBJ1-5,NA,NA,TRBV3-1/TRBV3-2,TGTGCCAGCAGCCAAGTAAATAATCAGCCCCAGCATTTT,CASSQVNNQPQHF
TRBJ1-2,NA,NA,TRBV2,TGTGCCAGCAGTCCCGACAGGAATTATGGCTACACCTTC,CASSPDRNYGYTF
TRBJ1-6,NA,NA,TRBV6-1,TGTGCCAGCAGTGAACTAGGGGAATCCTATAATTCACCCCTCCACTTT,CASSELGESYNSPLHF
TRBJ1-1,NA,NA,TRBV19,TGTGCCAGTAGTATCGTAGGGGGTCAGAACACTGAAGCTTTCTTT,CASSIVGGQNTEAFF
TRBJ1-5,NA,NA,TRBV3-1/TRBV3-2,TGTGCCAGCAGCCCAAGCGGGCAGGGAGTACAGCCCCAGCATTTT,CASSPSGQGVQPQHF
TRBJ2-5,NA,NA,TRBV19,TGTGCCAGTAGTATAGGTCCAGGGGTAGAGACCCAGTACTTC,CASSIGPGVETQYF
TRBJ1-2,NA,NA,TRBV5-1,TGCGCCAGCAGCTTGGGGGCCCCCTATGGCTACACCTTC,CASSLGAPYGYTF
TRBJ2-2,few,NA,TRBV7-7,TGTGCTAGCAGCCCAAGGGGTGGGTCGACCGGGGAGCTGTTTTTT,CASSPRGGSTGELFF
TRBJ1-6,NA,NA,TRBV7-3,TGTGCCAGCAGCTTAGAAGCCAATTCACCCCTCCACTTT,CASSLEANSPLHF
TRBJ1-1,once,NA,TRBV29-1,TGCAGCGGCGTACAATCGACCGGGGGGCGCGGACGTAGGATCACTGAAGCTTTCTTT,CSGVQSTGGRGRRITEAFF
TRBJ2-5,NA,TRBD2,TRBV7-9,TGTGCCAGCAGCTTACCCGTTAGCGGGGGCGTTGGAGAGACCCAGTACTTC,CASSLPVSGGVGETQYF
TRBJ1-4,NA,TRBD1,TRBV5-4,TGTGCCAGCAGCTTGGCCAGGGGGCGGAGTAATGAAAAACTGTTTTTT,CASSLARGRSNEKLFF
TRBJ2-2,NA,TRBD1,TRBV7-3,TGTGCCAGCAGCCCGGGACAGACGAACACCGGGGAGCTGTTTTTT,CASSPGQTNTGELFF